These 10 T cell receptor beta chains were sequenced from one sample in a study of T cell repertoires in cytomegalovirus infection. Each CDR3 protein is one row after TCRdb ran MiXCR on the reads. In the table there are some 600,000 distinct CDR3 sequences, 24% of which are singletons. The sequenced material came from CD8+ T cells from PBMCs. The receptors shown here come from a human donor in good health (CMV status not recorded). Some clones in this sample may be carry-over from other donors' samples.

The chain joins TRBV20-1 to TRBJ2-1; 10 nucleotides match TRBD2. V gave up 2 bases and J gave up 7 bases; unmatched junction bases: 8. The CDR3 sequence is 15 residues long. Germline values: CDR1 DFQATT, CDR2 SNEGSKA (reference sequence). CDR3 region: CSARTRERGGNEQFF. The CDR3 bases are TGCAGTGCTAGAACCCGGGAGCGGGGGGGGAATGAGCAGTTCTTC.

This clonotype occurred a few times. The chain uses TRBV5-6 and TRBJ1-3; D not resolved. The germline V gene encodes CDR1 SGHDT and CDR2 YYEEEE. Trimming took 0 bases from V and 0 from J, leaving 7 bases between them. The CDR3 has 15 residues. In DNA, the CDR3 is TGTGCCAGCAGCTTGGCGGGGTACTCTGGAAACACCATATATTTT. This sequence encodes CASSLAGYSGNTIYF.

This clonotype was counted between two and nine times. The rearrangement joins TRBV7-9 to TRBJ2-7; 7 bases are shared with TRBD1. CDR1 is SEHNR, CDR2 FQNEAQ, per germline (reference sequence). The CDR3 sequence is 16 residues long. J lost 0 bases, V lost 5 bases, and 10 bases had no gene match. CDR3 protein: CASSADRDRLSYEQYF. CDR3 sequence (DNA): TGTGCCAGCAGCGCCGACAGGGATCGTCTCTCCTACGAGCAGTACTTC.

In its sample, this clonotype was seen many times. V gene TRBV7-3 combines with J gene TRBJ2-5; TRBD2 matches 9 bases. J lost 1 base, V lost 6 bases, and 9 bases had no gene match. CDR1 and CDR2 from the germline V gene are SGHTA and FQGTGA. The CDR3 has 16 residues. The CDR3 DNA is TGTGCCAGCAGTGCCCGAGGCGGGGGGGCCCAAGAGACCCAGTACTTC. The encoded protein is CASSARGGGAQETQYF.

This clonotype was picked up a small number of times. V and J are TRBV20-1 and TRBJ2-4, with D maybe TRBD2 (5 bases). V was cut by 0 bases and J by 0 bases, with 12 bases left in between. The CDR3 spans 16 residues. The germline V gene has CDR1 DFQATT and CDR2 SNEGSKA (reference sequence). CDR3 in amino acids: CSARDPGREAKNIQYF. CDR3 bases: TGCAGTGCTAGAGATCCAGGCCGGGAAGCCAAAAACATTCAGTACTTC.

The table lists this clonotype with a few counts. The chain recombines TRBV5-6 with TRBJ2-5; 14 nucleotides align to TRBD2. Germline assignment: CDR1 SGHDT and CDR2 YYEEEE. The CDR3 loop spans 17 amino acids. V trimming: 4 bases; J trimming: 1 base; junction bases outside the gene matches: 6. DNA of the CDR3: TGTGCCAGCAGCCGTTGGACTAGCGGGGGGTTCCAAGAGACCCAGTACTTC. Protein: CASSRWTSGGFQETQYF.

The chain is built from TRBV5-4 and TRBJ2-5; 11 bases line up with TRBD2. CDR3 length equals 18 residues. Trimming at V came to 3 bases and at J to 0 bases, leaving 10 bases not matched to a gene. From germline, CDR1 is SGHNT and CDR2 YYREEE (reference sequence). The CDR3 DNA sequence: TGTGCCAGCAGCTCCCCGGGACTAGCGGAGATATACCAAGAGACCCAGTACTTC. Its protein product is CASSSPGLAEIYQETQYF. Complete variable domain (other parts from reference TRBV5-4 and TRBJ2-5): ETGVTQSPTHLIKTRGQQVTLRCSSQSGHNTVSWYQQALGQGPQFIFQYYREEENGRGNFPPRFSGLQFPNYSSELNVNALELDDSALYLCASSSPGLAEIYQETQYFGPGTRLLVL.

This clonotype was seen ten or more times. This chain uses TRBV7-6 with TRBJ1-4; D is undetermined. V gave up 8 bases and J gave up 1 base, with 5 bases separating them. Looked up from germline, CDR1 is SGHVS and CDR2 is FNYEAQ. The CDR3 sequence is 12 residues long. This chain's CDR3 is CASGRTNEKLFF. CDR3 bases: TGTGCCAGCGGCCGAACTAATGAAAAACTGTTTTTT.

A few counts support this clonotype. The chain is built from TRBV4-3 and TRBJ2-3; TRBD1 agrees at 9 bases. This CDR3 comprises 16 residues. CDR1 and CDR2 from the germline V gene are LGHNA and YSLEER. The V segment lost 3 bases and the J segment 3 bases; nucleotides outside the gene matches: 7. The CDR3 DNA is TGCGCCAGCAGCCAGCGGACAGGGGATTATACAGATACGCAGTATTTT. The encoded protein is CASSQRTGDYTDTQYF.

The chain recombines TRBV25-1 with TRBJ1-1; D is ambiguous. Trimming took 6 bases from V and 4 from J, leaving 12 bases between them. CDR1 is MGHDK, CDR2 SYGVNS, per germline. The CDR3 has 13 amino acids. CDR3 sequence (DNA): TGTGCCAGCAGCGCGACGATGGGCACTGAAGCTTTCTTT. Its translation: CASSATMGTEAFF.